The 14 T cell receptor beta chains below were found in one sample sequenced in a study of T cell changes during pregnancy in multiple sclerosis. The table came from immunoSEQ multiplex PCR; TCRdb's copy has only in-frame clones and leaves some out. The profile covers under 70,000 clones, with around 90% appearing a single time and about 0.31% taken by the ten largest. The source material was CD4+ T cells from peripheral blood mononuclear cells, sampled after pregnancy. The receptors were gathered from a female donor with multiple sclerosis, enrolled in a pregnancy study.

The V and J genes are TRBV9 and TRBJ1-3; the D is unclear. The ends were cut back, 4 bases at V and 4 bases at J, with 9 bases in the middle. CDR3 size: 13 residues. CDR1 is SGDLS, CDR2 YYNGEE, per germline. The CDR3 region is CASSLEGGNTIYF. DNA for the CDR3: TGTGCCAGCAGCCTTGAGGGCGGAAACACCATATATTTT. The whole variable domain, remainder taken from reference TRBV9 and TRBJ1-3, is DSGVTQTPKHLITATGQRVTLRCSPRSGDLSVYWYQQSLDQGLQFLIQYYNGEERAKGNILERFSAQQFPDLHSELNLSSLELGDSALYFCASSLEGGNTIYFGEGSWLTVV.

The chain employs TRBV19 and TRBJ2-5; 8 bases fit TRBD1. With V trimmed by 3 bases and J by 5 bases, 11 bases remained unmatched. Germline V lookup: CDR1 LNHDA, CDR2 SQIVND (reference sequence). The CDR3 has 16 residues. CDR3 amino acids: CASSIRGQGARETQYF. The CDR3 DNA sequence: TGTGCCAGTAGTATTCGGGGCCAGGGGGCGCGGGAGACCCAGTACTTC.

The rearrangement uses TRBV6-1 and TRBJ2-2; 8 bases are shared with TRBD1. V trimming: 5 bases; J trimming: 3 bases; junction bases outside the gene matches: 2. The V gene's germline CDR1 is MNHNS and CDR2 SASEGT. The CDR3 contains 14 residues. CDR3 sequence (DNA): TGTGCCAGCAGTCTACAGGGGGACACCGGGGAGCTGTTTTTT. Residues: CASSLQGDTGELFF.

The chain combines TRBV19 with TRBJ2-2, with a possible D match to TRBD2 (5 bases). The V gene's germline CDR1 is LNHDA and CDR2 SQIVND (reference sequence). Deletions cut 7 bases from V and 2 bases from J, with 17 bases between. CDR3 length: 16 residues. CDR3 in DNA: TGTGCCAGTACCACCGTGGAGAGGGCCAACACCGGGGAGCTGTTTTTT. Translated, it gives CASTTVERANTGELFF.

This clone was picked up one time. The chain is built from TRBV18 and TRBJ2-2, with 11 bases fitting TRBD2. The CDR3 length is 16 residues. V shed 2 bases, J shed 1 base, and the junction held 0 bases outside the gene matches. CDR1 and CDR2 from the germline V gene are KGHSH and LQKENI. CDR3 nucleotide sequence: TGTGCCAGCTCACCAGGACTAGCGGGGAACACCGGGGAGCTGTTTTTT. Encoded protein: CASSPGLAGNTGELFF. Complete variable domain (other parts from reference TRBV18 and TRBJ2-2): NAGVMQNPRHLVRRRGQEARLRCSPMKGHSHVYWYRQLPEEGLKFMVYLQKENIIDESGMPKERFSAEFPKEGPSILRIQQVVRGDSAAYFCASSPGLAGNTGELFFGEGSRLTVL.

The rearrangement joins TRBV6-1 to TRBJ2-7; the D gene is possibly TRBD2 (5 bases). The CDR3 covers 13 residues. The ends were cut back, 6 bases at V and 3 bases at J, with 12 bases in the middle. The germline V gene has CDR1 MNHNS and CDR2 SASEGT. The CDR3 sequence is CASRWQDFYEQYF. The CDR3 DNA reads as TGTGCCAGCAGGTGGCAGGACTTCTACGAGCAGTACTTC.

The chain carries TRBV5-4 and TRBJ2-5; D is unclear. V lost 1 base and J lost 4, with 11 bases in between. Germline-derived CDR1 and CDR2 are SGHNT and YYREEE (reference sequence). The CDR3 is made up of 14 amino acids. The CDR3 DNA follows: TGTGCCAGCAGCTTGATCGAGGCCCCAGAGACCCAGTACTTC. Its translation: CASSLIEAPETQYF.

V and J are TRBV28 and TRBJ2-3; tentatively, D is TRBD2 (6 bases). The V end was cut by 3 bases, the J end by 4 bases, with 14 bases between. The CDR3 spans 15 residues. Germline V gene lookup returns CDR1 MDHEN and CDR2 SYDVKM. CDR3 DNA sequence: TGTGCCAGCAGTTTGGTCGCGGGAAACCCAGATACGCAGTATTTT. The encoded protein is CASSLVAGNPDTQYF.

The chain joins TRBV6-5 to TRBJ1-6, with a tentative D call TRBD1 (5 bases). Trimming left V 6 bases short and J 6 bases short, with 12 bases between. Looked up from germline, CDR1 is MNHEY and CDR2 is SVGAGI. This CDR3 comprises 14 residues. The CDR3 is CASRAGGSNSPLHF. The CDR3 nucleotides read TGTGCCAGCAGGGCGGGGGGGAGTAATTCACCCCTCCACTTT.

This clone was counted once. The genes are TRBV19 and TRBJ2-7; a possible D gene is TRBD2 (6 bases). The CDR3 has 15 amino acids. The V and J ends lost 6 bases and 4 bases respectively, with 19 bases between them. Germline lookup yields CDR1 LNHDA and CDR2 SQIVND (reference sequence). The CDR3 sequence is CASSSRAIGSYEQYF. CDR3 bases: TGTGCCAGTAGCTCTAGGGCAATCGGGAGTTACGAGCAGTACTTC.

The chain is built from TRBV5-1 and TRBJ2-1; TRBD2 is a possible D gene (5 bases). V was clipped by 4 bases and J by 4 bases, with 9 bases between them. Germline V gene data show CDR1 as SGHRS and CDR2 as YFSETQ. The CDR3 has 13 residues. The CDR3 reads CASSHGIYNEQFF. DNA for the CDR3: TGCGCCAGCAGCCACGGGATTTACAATGAGCAGTTCTTC. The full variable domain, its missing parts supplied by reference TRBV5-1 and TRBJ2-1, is KAGVTQTPRYLIKTRGQQVTLSCSPISGHRSVSWYQQTPGQGLQFLFEYFSETQRNKGNFPGRFSGRQFSNSRSEMNVSTLELGDSALYLCASSHGIYNEQFFGPGTRLTVL.

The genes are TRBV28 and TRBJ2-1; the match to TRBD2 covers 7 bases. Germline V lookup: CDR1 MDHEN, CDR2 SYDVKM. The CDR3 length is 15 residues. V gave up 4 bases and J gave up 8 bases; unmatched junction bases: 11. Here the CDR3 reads CASSSGGPSLHEQFF. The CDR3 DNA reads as TGTGCCAGCAGTTCGGGAGGACCAAGTCTTCATGAGCAGTTCTTC.

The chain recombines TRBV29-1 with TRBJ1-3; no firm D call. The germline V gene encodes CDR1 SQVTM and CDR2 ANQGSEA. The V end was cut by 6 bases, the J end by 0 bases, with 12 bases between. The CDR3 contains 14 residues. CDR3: CSVATSNSGNTIYF. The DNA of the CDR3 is TGCAGCGTGGCGACAAGTAACTCTGGAAACACCATATATTTT.

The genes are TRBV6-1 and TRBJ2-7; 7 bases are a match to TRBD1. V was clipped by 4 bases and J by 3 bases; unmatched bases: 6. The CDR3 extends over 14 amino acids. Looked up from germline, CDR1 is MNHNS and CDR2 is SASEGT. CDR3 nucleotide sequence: TGTGCCAGCAGTGCAAATAGACAGGGCTACGAGCAGTACTTC. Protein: CASSANRQGYEQYF.